These 5 T cell receptor beta chains came from one sample sequenced in a study of blood T cell repertoires in COVID-19. Using immunoSEQ multiplex PCR, the repertoire was profiled, and TCRdb retains in-frame clones only, with some absent. The data contain roughly 43,000 clones, about 85% of them seen just once; the ten biggest clones take up more than 9%. The material sequenced was peripheral blood. Receptor source: a human donor in a cohort sampled during active COVID-19.

The rearrangement links TRBV19 to TRBJ2-1; D call uncertain. The ends were cut back, 3 bases at V and 9 bases at J, with 18 bases in the middle. Per the germline V gene, CDR1 is LNHDA and CDR2 is SQIVND (reference sequence). This CDR3 spans 15 amino acids. The CDR3 loop reads CASSMSSAVRIEQFF. As DNA, the CDR3 is TGTGCCAGTAGTATGTCCAGTGCCGTCAGAATTGAGCAGTTCTTC.

J is TRBJ2-1 and V is TRBV11-2; D is possibly TRBD2 (6 bases). Germline loops: CDR1 SGHAT, CDR2 FQNNGV. Trimming stripped 0 bases from V and 10 bases from J, with 7 bases between. The CDR3 is 12 amino acids. DNA for the CDR3: TGTGCCAGCAGCTTAGATGGGAGGGAGCAGTTCTTC. Its translation is CASSLDGREQFF.

This clone was observed a few times. This chain connects TRBV27 to TRBJ1-5; D gene uncertain. V lost 4 bases and J 4 bases, leaving 11 bases between the germline ends. The CDR3 has 14 residues. Per the germline V gene, CDR1 is MNHEY and CDR2 is SMNVEV (reference sequence). In DNA form, the CDR3 reads TGTGCCAGCAGTTCCAAAGCCCTAAATCAGCCCCAGCATTTT. Its translation is CASSSKALNQPQHF.

V usage is TRBV18 and J usage is TRBJ2-5; D is unresolved. The ends were cut back, 8 bases at V and 1 base at J, with 5 bases in the middle. The CDR3 runs to 11 residues. Germline V gene lookup returns CDR1 KGHSH and CDR2 LQKENI. CDR3 region: CASGGQETQYF. In DNA, the CDR3 is TGTGCCAGCGGCGGCCAAGAGACCCAGTACTTC.

This chain joins TRBV3-1 (or the pseudogene TRBV3-2) and TRBJ1-6, with D maybe TRBD1 (5 bases). Trimming removed 0 bases at V and 7 bases at J, with 13 bases between. This CDR3 has 16 amino acids. From germline, CDR1 is LGHDT and CDR2 YNNKEL (reference sequence). CDR3 nucleotide sequence: TGTGCCAGCAGCCAAGAGGGGGGGGACCCCAATTCACCCCTCCACTTT. Its protein product is CASSQEGGDPNSPLHF.